This T cell receptor (beta chain) derives from a study of blood T cells in healthy people across ages. Looking at the study overall: With template switching, about one barcoded beta molecule was captured per two T cells. Study observations and caveats: Diversity figures based on one million T cells were deemed too low. Strong correlation was found linking TCR beta diversity to naive T cell percentage.

A second PCR, run for roughly 6 to 11 cycles, used a sample-barcoded 5' primer plus a J-beta primer mix. Each sample provided no less than 2.5 million CDR3-containing paired-end reads. TCRdb recomputed calls from the 5' RACE reads with MiXCR, one row per CDR3 protein. The table includes about 1,600,000 distinct CDR3 sequences, around 42% detected once. A note on this clonotype: What it binds is unknown.

The germline gives CDR1 ENHRY, CDR2 SYGVKD. CDR3 length equals 16 residues. Trimming removed 3 bases from V and 0 bases from J; junction bases left unmatched: 6. The sequence was collected from a woman in her late teens or twenties in good health. Sequencing used blood. The rearrangement uses TRBV10-3 and TRBJ2-7, with TRBD2 identical over 9 bases. The CDR3 region is CAISDQSGRSSYEQYF. The CDR3 DNA reads TGTGCCATCAGTGACCAGAGCGGGAGGTCCTCCTACGAGCAGTACTTC.